This T cell receptor beta chain stems from a study of regulatory T cells in long-lasting Graves disease. Study in general: In persistent Graves' disease, antithyroid drugs had been taken for over 5 years and TSH receptor antibodies stayed positive.

Documented time point: persistent/refractory GD, antithyroid drugs over 5 years with positive TRAb. Extracted PBMC RNA gave rise to the TCR library. EDTA tubes collected around 8.7 milliliters of peripheral blood. This CDR3 is 18 amino acids long. Per the germline V gene, CDR1 is DFQATT and CDR2 is SNEGSKA (reference sequence). The V gene end was trimmed by 2 bases and the J gene end by 1 base; junction bases not matched to a gene: 12. To make TCR beta libraries, researchers used iRepertoire HTBI primers and Arm-PCR of CDR3 regions. TCRdb itself ran the multiplex PCR reads through MiXCR, one entry per CDR3 protein. The sample holds 350,000 to 500,000 distinct CDR3 sequences, 20% to 25% seen once. General study findings and limits: Persistent Graves' patients showed less TCR diversity than newly diagnosed patients showed.

This clonotype was seen ten or more times. What it binds is unknown. The sequences come from peripheral blood mononuclear cells (PBMCs), collected when the disease was refractory, from a patient treated with antithyroid drugs. The genes are TRBV20-1 and TRBJ2-5; 11 nucleotides match TRBD2. The receptor comes from a female donor with Graves disease. CDR3 region: CSARTRRLAGPLQETQYF. CDR3 coding DNA: TGCAGTGCTAGAACCCGAAGACTAGCGGGACCACTCCAAGAGACCCAGTACTTC.